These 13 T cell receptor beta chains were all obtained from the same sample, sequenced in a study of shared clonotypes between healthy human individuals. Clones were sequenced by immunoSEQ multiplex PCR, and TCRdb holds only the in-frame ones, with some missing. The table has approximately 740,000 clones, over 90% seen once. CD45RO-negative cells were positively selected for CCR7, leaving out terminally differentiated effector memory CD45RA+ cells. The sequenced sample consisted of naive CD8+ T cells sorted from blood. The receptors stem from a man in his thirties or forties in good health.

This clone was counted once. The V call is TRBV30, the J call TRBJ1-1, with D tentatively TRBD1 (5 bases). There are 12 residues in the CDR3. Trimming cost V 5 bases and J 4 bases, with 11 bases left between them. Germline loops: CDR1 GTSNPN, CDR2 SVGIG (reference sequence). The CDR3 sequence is CAWGAGTTEAFF. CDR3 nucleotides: TGTGCCTGGGGTGCGGGGACCACTGAAGCTTTCTTT.

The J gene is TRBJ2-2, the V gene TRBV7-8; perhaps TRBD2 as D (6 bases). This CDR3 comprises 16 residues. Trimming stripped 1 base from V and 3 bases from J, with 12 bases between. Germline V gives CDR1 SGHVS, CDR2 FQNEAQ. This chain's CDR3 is CASSLVTSIHTGELFF. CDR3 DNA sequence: TGTGCCAGCAGCTTAGTGACTAGTATACACACCGGGGAGCTGTTTTTT. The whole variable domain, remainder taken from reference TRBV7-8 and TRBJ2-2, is GAGVSQSPRYKVAKRGQDVALRCDPISGHVSLFWYQQALGQGPEFLTYFQNEAQLDKSGLPSDRFFAERPEGSVSTLKIQRTQQEDSAVYLCASSLVTSIHTGELFFGEGSRLTVL.

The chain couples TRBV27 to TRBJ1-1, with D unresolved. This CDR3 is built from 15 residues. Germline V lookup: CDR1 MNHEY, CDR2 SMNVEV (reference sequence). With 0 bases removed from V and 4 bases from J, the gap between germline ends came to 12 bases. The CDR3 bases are TGTGCCAGCAGTTTATCGAAGAGGGTTGGCACTGAAGCTTTCTTT. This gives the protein CASSLSKRVGTEAFF.

The CDR3 here is CASLWGGKGQYF. As DNA, the CDR3 is TGTGCCAGCCTCTGGGGGGGGAAGGGGCAGTACTTC. The chain recombines TRBV2 with TRBJ2-7; TRBD2 matches 7 bases. The CDR3 is 12 amino acids. Germline CDR1 SNHLY, CDR2 FYNNEI. The trim removed 8 bases at V and 9 bases at J, leaving 10 bases unmatched.

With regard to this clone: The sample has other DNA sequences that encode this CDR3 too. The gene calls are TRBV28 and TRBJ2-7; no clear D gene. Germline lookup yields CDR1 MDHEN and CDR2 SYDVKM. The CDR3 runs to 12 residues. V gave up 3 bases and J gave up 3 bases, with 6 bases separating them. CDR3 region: CASSFLDYEQYF. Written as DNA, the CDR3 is TGTGCCAGCAGTTTTCTGGACTACGAGCAGTACTTC.

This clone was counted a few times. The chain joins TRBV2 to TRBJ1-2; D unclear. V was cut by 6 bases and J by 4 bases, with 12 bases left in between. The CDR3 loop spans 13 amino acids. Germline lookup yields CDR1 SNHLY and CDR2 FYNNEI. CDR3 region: CASSGVEIYGYTF. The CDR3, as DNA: TGTGCCAGCAGCGGGGTGGAAATCTATGGCTACACCTTC.

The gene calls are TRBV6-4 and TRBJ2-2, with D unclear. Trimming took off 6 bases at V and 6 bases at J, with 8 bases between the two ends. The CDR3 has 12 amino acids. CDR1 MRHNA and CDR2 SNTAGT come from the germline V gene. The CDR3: CASRGSAGELFF. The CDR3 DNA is TGTGCCAGCAGGGGAAGCGCCGGGGAGCTGTTTTTT.

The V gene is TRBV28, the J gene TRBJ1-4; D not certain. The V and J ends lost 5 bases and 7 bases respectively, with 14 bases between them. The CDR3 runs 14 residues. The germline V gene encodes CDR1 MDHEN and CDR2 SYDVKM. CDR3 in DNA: TGTGCCAGCAGTCACAGAGCGGGATCTGAAAAACTGTTTTTT. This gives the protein CASSHRAGSEKLFF.

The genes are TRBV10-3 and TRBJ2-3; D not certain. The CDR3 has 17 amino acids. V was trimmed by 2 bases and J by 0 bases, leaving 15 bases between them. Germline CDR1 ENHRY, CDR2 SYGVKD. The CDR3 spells CAISERASGGSTDTQYF. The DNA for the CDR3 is TGTGCCATCAGTGAGCGGGCCTCTGGCGGAAGCACAGATACGCAGTATTTT.

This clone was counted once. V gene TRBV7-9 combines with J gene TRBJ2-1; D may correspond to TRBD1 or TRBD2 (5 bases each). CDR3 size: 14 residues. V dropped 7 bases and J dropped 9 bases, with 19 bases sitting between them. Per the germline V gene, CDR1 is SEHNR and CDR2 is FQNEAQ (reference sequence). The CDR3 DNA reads TGTGCCAGCAACAGGCCGGCGGGCTTTGGTGAGCAGTTCTTC. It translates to CASNRPAGFGEQFF.

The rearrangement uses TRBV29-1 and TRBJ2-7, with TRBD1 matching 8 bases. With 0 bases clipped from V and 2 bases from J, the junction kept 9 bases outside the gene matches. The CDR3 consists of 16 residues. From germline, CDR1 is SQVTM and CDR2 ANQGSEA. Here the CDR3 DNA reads TGCAGCGTTGAAGAAATTGGTACGGACAGGGCCTACGAGCAGTACTTC. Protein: CSVEEIGTDRAYEQYF.

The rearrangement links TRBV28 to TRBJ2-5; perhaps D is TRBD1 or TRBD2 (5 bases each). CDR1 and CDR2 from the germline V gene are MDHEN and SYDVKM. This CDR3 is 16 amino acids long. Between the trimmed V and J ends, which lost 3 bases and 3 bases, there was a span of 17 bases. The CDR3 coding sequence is TGTGCCAGCAGTTTGCCGCCGCAGGGAGAGGAAGAGACCCAGTACTTC. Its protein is CASSLPPQGEEETQYF.

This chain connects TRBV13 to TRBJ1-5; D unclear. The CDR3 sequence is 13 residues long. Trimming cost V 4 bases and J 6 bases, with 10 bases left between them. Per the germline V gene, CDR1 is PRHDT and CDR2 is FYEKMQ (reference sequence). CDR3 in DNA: TGTGCCAGCAGCTCCGATGGAGTTCAGCCCCAGCATTTT. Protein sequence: CASSSDGVQPQHF.